This section outlines one T cell receptor beta chain sequence together with its context. The CDR3 sequence is 13 residues long. Looked up from germline, CDR1 is MNHEY and CDR2 is SMNVEV (reference sequence). V lost 11 bases and J 10 bases, leaving 23 bases between the germline ends. Each CDR3 protein gets one entry after TCRdb re-called the RT-PCR reads with MiXCR. The table includes hundreds of thousands of distinct CDR3 sequences, 12% to 15% detected once. The sequencing sample was made of memory CD4+ T cells from blood. The origin of this receptor is a female donor in good health, serving as a healthy control. The chain carries TRBV27 and TRBJ1-1; D is unresolved. This CDR3 is CAASNQGSRRAFF. The CDR3 DNA reads as TGTGCCGCCAGCAACCAAGGGAGCCGACGAGCTTTCTTT.